The 20 T cell receptor beta chains in this list originate from one sample, sequenced in a study of blood T cell repertoires in COVID-19 (dated by TCRdb to 2020 to 2021). Libraries were made using the immunoSEQ multiplex PCR assay. TCRdb's version of the immuneACCESS table is confined to in-frame rearrangements and falls short of the full clone set. An unresolved V gene accounts for under half of the shortfall where checked; the remainder is of unknown origin. This sample holds approximately 120,000 clones; around four fifths were observed only once. 5.5% to 6% of the sample belongs to the ten largest clones. The sample taken for sequencing was peripheral blood. These receptors all stem from an elderly man with active or convalescent COVID-19.

The chain employs TRBV19 and TRBJ2-5; possible D gene TRBD2, 5 bases. Germline V CDR1 and CDR2: LNHDA, SQIVND (reference sequence). The CDR3 runs 13 residues. V was pared by 7 bases and J by 4 bases, with 13 bases between. The CDR3: CASNPRGGETQYF. As DNA, the CDR3 is TGTGCCAGTAATCCCCGGGGTGGAGAGACCCAGTACTTC.

This clone was counted ten times or more. The chain is built from TRBV14 and TRBJ2-7; D possibly corresponds to TRBD1 (6 bases). CDR3 length: 14 residues. V was trimmed by 5 bases and J by 0 bases, leaving 11 bases between them. Germline CDR1 is SGHDN and CDR2 is FVKESK. CDR3 nucleotides: TGTGCCAGCAGCGGGACAAGGGGCTCCTACGAGCAGTACTTC. As protein: CASSGTRGSYEQYF.

This chain uses TRBV18 with TRBJ2-1; a possible D gene is TRBD2 (5 bases). Germline assignment: CDR1 KGHSH and CDR2 LQKENI. The CDR3 has 15 amino acids. Trimming cost V 4 bases and J 6 bases, with 16 bases left between them. CDR3 in amino acids: CASSHSGGQLNEQFF. Written as DNA, the CDR3 is TGTGCCAGCTCACATTCCGGCGGGCAACTCAATGAGCAGTTCTTC.

The rearrangement uses TRBV27 and TRBJ2-3, with D possibly TRBD1 on 6 matching bases. The germline CDR1 and CDR2 sequences are MNHEY and SMNVEV (reference sequence). The V end lost 4 bases, the J end lost 2 bases, and 7 bases lay between the germline ends. The CDR3 runs to 13 residues. CDR3 protein: CASSWDNTDTQYF. CDR3 nucleotide sequence: TGTGCCAGCAGTTGGGACAACACAGATACGCAGTATTTT.

This sequence joins TRBV6-2 or TRBV6-3 and TRBJ1-2; D is ambiguous. CDR1 is MNHEY and CDR2 is SVGEGT in the germline V gene. CDR3 length equals 14 residues. V was shortened by 0 bases and J by 3 bases, with 8 bases between the two germline ends. CDR3 sequence (DNA): TGTGCCAGCAGTTACTCGACAAAGTACTATGGCTACACCTTC. Translated: CASSYSTKYYGYTF.

This sequence joins TRBV5-1 and TRBJ2-7, with 7 positions matching TRBD1. The junction had 7 bases not matched to a gene; V was cut back by 3 bases and J by 4 bases. This CDR3 has 14 amino acids. Looked up from germline, CDR1 is SGHRS and CDR2 is YFSETQ. The CDR3 region has the DNA TGCGCCAGCAGCTCCACGAACAGGGGATACGAGCAGTACTTC. It encodes CASSSTNRGYEQYF.

The J gene is TRBJ2-5, the V gene TRBV5-1; D may be TRBD2 (5 bases). V lost 2 bases, J lost 2 bases, and 10 bases lay in between. Germline V gene lookup returns CDR1 SGHRS and CDR2 YFSETQ. This CDR3 has 14 residues. The CDR3, as DNA: TGCGCCAGCAGCTTTCAAGCGGAACAAGAGACCCAGTACTTC. Protein: CASSFQAEQETQYF.

The chain has TRBV28 and TRBJ2-4, with a weak D call TRBD2 (6 bases). Trimming left V 5 bases short and J 1 base short, with 12 bases between. CDR3 length: 15 amino acids. Germline CDR1 and CDR2: MDHEN and SYDVKM. CDR3 coding DNA: TGTGCCAGCAGTGAGGCGGAGGGGGCCAAAAACATTCAGTACTTC. Protein: CASSEAEGAKNIQYF.

The CDR3 here is CASNKHAGTSGDEQFF. In nucleotides, the CDR3 is TGTGCCAGCAACAAACATGCCGGGACTAGCGGGGATGAGCAGTTCTTC. The chain joins TRBV9 to TRBJ2-1; 13 nucleotides line up with TRBD2. The junction had 11 bases not matched to a gene; V was cut back by 6 bases and J by 8 bases. The CDR3 contains 16 residues. Germline V gene lookup returns CDR1 SGDLS and CDR2 YYNGEE.

The gene calls are TRBV6-5 and TRBJ1-6; 10 bases agree with TRBD1. Germline-derived CDR1 and CDR2 are MNHEY and SVGAGI. J lost 8 bases, V lost 6 bases, and 4 bases had no gene match. CDR3 size: 14 residues. The DNA for the CDR3 is TGTGCCAGCAGGGGGACAGGGGTCTATTCACCCCTCCACTTT. Translation: CASRGTGVYSPLHF.

The CDR3 region has the DNA TGCGCCAGCAGCCAAGATCCAGTCGCAATGGCAGAGAGGGACACTGAAGCTTTCTTT. It translates to CASSQDPVAMAERDTEAFF. The V call is TRBV4-3, the J call TRBJ1-1; D gene uncertain. The CDR3 spans 19 residues. V was shortened by 0 bases and J by 3 bases, with 23 bases between the two germline ends. The germline gives CDR1 LGHNA, CDR2 YSLEER.

In its sample, this clone was seen once. An end of the junction does not agree with germline; a read error may underlie this. This chain uses TRBV7-3 with TRBJ2-1, with TRBD2 matching over 10 bases. Per the germline V gene, CDR1 is SGHTA and CDR2 is FQGTGA. The CDR3 length is 15 residues. This CDR3 reads CASSQSGGAYTEQFF. The CDR3 nucleotides read TGTGCCAGCAGCCAGAGCGGGGGGGCCTACACTGAGCAGTTCTTC.

The chain employs TRBV27 and TRBJ1-6; TRBD1 aligns across 7 bases. There are 16 residues in the CDR3. Per germline, CDR1 MNHEY and CDR2 SMNVEV (reference sequence). Losses at the gene ends were 5 bases for V and 5 bases for J; bases not matched to a gene: 9. The CDR3 reads CASSTLDRSDNSPLHF. Written as DNA, the CDR3 is TGTGCCAGCAGTACGCTGGACAGGAGCGATAATTCACCCCTCCACTTT.

The rearrangement links TRBV6-5 to TRBJ1-2, with 9 bases that match TRBD1. Per the germline V gene, CDR1 is MNHEY and CDR2 is SVGAGI. This CDR3 is built from 13 residues. V was clipped by 6 bases and J by 6 bases; unmatched bases: 5. The CDR3 protein is CASSRTGGHGYTF. The DNA of the CDR3 is TGTGCCAGCAGCCGTACAGGGGGCCATGGCTACACCTTC.

The V call is TRBV3-1 (or the pseudogene TRBV3-2), the J call TRBJ1-2; weak D call: TRBD1 (5 bases). The CDR3 has 13 amino acids. Germline V lookup: CDR1 LGHDT, CDR2 YNNKEL (reference sequence). The germline V and J ends were trimmed by 4 bases and 7 bases, with 13 bases remaining between them. CDR3 in DNA: TGTGCCAGCAGCCGGGAAGGGGCTCCTGGCTACACCTTC. Its protein product is CASSREGAPGYTF.

The chain carries TRBV4-3 and TRBJ1-3; D call uncertain. V gave up 0 bases and J gave up 0 bases, with 12 bases separating them. Germline loops: CDR1 LGHNA, CDR2 YSLEER. The CDR3 covers 17 residues. The CDR3 coding sequence is TGCGCCAGCAGCCAAGACGACGAGGATTACTCTGGAAACACCATATATTTT. Translated, it gives CASSQDDEDYSGNTIYF.

V usage is TRBV7-2 and J usage is TRBJ2-7; D remains ambiguous. Germline V gives CDR1 SGHTA, CDR2 FQGNSA. This CDR3 is 13 amino acids long. V was clipped by 5 bases and J by 1 base, with 9 bases between them. CDR3 sequence: CASSVQRSYEQYF. The CDR3 DNA sequence: TGTGCCAGCAGCGTACAGAGATCCTACGAGCAGTACTTC.

Of note for this clone: The sample holds other DNA sequences that translate to the same CDR3. The rearrangement joins TRBV9 to TRBJ1-2; D is perhaps TRBD1 (6 bases). Looked up from germline, CDR1 is SGDLS and CDR2 is YYNGEE. Trimming removed 2 bases at V and 3 bases at J, with 8 bases between. The CDR3 totals 13 residues. Here the CDR3 reads CASSVGADYGYTF. The CDR3 DNA sequence: TGTGCCAGCAGCGTGGGGGCGGACTATGGCTACACCTTC.

This rearrangement joins TRBV7-2 to TRBJ2-6; D is possibly TRBD1 (6 bases). The CDR3 runs 16 residues. Germline CDR1 reads SGHTA; CDR2 reads FQGNSA. Trimming took off 6 bases at V and 0 bases at J, with 12 bases between the two ends. The CDR3, as DNA: TGTGCCAGCAGTCCGACAGGAAGCTCTGGGGCCAACGTCCTGACTTTC. It codes for CASSPTGSSGANVLTF.

V is TRBV7-2 and J is TRBJ1-3, with D hard to call. Germline V gene data show CDR1 as SGHTA and CDR2 as FQGNSA. The V end lost 1 base, the J end lost 0 bases, and 10 bases lay between the germline ends. There are 16 residues in the CDR3. The DNA for the CDR3 is TGTGCCAGCAGCTTAGTGTCGGTCACCTCTGGAAACACCATATATTTT. Amino acid sequence: CASSLVSVTSGNTIYF.